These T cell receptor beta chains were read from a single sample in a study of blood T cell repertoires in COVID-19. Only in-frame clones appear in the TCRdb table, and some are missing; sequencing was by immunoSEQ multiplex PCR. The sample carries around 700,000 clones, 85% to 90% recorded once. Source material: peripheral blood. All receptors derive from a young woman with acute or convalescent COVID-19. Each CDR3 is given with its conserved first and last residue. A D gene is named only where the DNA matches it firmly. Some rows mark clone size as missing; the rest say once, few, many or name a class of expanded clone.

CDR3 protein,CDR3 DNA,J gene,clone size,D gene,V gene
CASSLDQRDTLNTEAFF,TGTGCCAGCAGCTTAGACCAACGGGACACCCTGAACACTGAAGCTTTCTTT,TRBJ1-1,NA,NA,TRBV11-2
CASSTFIGQAYGYTF,TGTGCCAGTAGTACGTTCATAGGACAGGCCTATGGCTACACCTTC,TRBJ1-2,NA,TRBD1,TRBV19
CATLGRDTGELFF,TGTGCCACCTTGGGGAGGGACACCGGGGAGCTGTTTTTT,TRBJ2-2,NA,TRBD2,TRBV24-1
CATSDRAGGKHTQYF,TGTGCCACCAGTGATAGGGCAGGGGGCAAGCATACGCAGTATTTT,TRBJ2-3,NA,TRBD1,TRBV24-1
CAISETGDGYTF,TGTGCCATCAGTGAAACGGGAGATGGCTACACCTTC,TRBJ1-2,NA,NA,TRBV10-3
CSVDHRAGGRRNTQYF,TGCAGCGTTGATCACCGAGCGGGGGGTAGGAGGAATACGCAGTATTTT,TRBJ2-3,NA,TRBD2,TRBV29-1
CASRNRVVRTEAFF,TGCGCCAGCAGGAACAGGGTTGTAAGAACTGAAGCTTTCTTT,TRBJ1-1,NA,NA,TRBV4-1
CASSPPRGYGNQPQHF,TGTGCCAGCAGCCCTCCTCGGGGATATGGCAATCAGCCCCAGCATTTT,TRBJ1-5,once,NA,TRBV11-2
CASSLGLGSPLHF,TGCGCCAGCAGCTTGGGGCTAGGTTCACCCCTCCACTTT,TRBJ1-6,NA,NA,TRBV5-1
CASSQTGSNTEAFF,TGCGCCAGCAGCCAGACAGGGAGCAACACTGAAGCTTTCTTT,TRBJ1-1,NA,TRBD1,TRBV5-1
CASSPQGDNEKLFF,TGTGCCAGCAGTCCACAGGGAGATAATGAAAAACTGTTTTTT,TRBJ1-4,NA,NA,TRBV6-6
CASSPSTGVYEKLFF,TGTGCCAGCTCTCCGTCGACAGGGGTGTACGAAAAACTGTTTTTT,TRBJ1-4,NA,TRBD1,TRBV18
CASSLKDRGLNSPLHF,TGTGCCAGCAGCCTGAAGGACAGGGGCCTTAATTCACCCCTCCACTTT,TRBJ1-6,NA,TRBD1,TRBV27
CASRVGVGTGELFF,TGTGCCAGTAGGGTGGGAGTGGGCACCGGGGAGCTGTTTTTT,TRBJ2-2,NA,NA,TRBV19
CASSFGQGEAFF,TGTGCCAGCAGTTTCGGACAGGGCGAAGCTTTCTTT,TRBJ1-1,NA,TRBD1,TRBV3-1/TRBV3-2
CASSGRGAGADYYGYTF,TGTGCCAGCAGTGGCCGAGGAGCGGGGGCGGACTACTATGGCTACACCTTC,TRBJ1-2,NA,NA,TRBV25-1
CASSWGEGTEAFF,TGTGCCAGCAGCTGGGGGGAGGGCACTGAAGCTTTCTTT,TRBJ1-1,few,NA,TRBV5-6
CASSGPGTSSYNEQFF,TGTGCCAGCAGCGGACCCGGGACTAGCTCCTACAATGAGCAGTTCTTC,TRBJ2-1,NA,TRBD2,TRBV7-9
CASSSRGGGTEAFF,TGCGCCAGCAGCAGCAGGGGCGGGGGCACTGAAGCTTTCTTT,TRBJ1-1,NA,NA,TRBV4-1
CSAPRADEAFF,TGCAGTGCCCCCCGTGCAGATGAAGCTTTCTTT,TRBJ1-1,NA,NA,TRBV20-1
CASSGQGNPNSPLHF,TGTGCCAGCAGTGGCCAGGGTAACCCCAATTCACCCCTCCACTTT,TRBJ1-6,once,NA,TRBV2
CASSFPGNEQFF,TGTGCCAGCAGCTTTCCGGGGAATGAGCAGTTCTTC,TRBJ2-1,NA,NA,TRBV7-6